A single T cell receptor (beta chain) is shown here with its context. The antigen remains unidentified. This record belongs to a study of identical twins. Broader study findings: Abundant beta clonotypes from cord blood had fewer insertions, unlike memory repertoires, which showed none.

The CDR3 sequence is 14 residues long. Germline CDR1 is SGHKS and CDR2 is YYEKEE (reference sequence). The V gene end was trimmed by 4 bases and the J gene end by 7 bases; junction bases not matched to a gene: 6. It was template switching that added a universal primer site, and there were unique molecular identifiers on the cDNA. TCRdb processed the 5' RACE reads anew with MiXCR; each CDR3 protein has one entry. The profile shows about 240,000 distinct CDR3 sequences, approximately 7.3% of them singletons. The sample was also reused in another study, on yellow fever vaccine responses in identical twins. That publication notes: Twins' vaccine T cell responses were reported to seem partly convergent and partly personalized.

This sequence joins TRBV5-5 and TRBJ1-2, with 11 bases lining up with TRBD1. The sequence was collected from a woman between 18 and 29 years old in good health. The specimen was CD8+ T cells sorted from blood. DNA for the CDR3: TGTGCCAGCAGCCCCGGACAGGGGGCTTCTGGCTACACCTTC. This codes for CASSPGQGASGYTF.